This T cell receptor (beta chain) was retrieved from a study of blood T cell repertoires in COVID-19 (dated by TCRdb to between 2020 and 2021). Study-wide context: The collaborator samples originated in the United States, Italy and Spain and spanned the acute and convalescent phases of COVID-19. The material from the prospective study consisted of cDNA or gDNA derived from T cells, B-cell-depleted T cells, or PBMCs. Subjects who had been exposed to COVID-19, were actively infected with it, or had recovered from it provided the deeply sampled blood TCRbeta repertoires that made up the dataset. The repertoires were released in a freely available public database meant as a resource for research on the immune response to SARS-CoV-2. The samples were drawn from the first 160 participants of the ongoing ImmuneRACE study and from 950 to 1,500 subjects provided by 6 global collaborators. Nearly every sample came with metadata listing a de-identified subject ID, COVID-19 status, age in years and sex. Where available, HLA class I and class II types were obtained from metadata supplied by the sample provider rather than from assay-based typing.

The paper as a whole reports these results and caveats: The quantity of clinical and demographic metadata differed by source and by participant and was supplied without curation.

V and J are trimmed by 2 bases and 4 bases, and the gene matches miss 1 base of the junction. The CDR3 contains 13 residues, cysteine and phenylalanine counted. Here the CDR3 DNA is all that survives: 39 bases in frame from base 1. As encoded in the germline V gene, CDR1 is SGHTA while CDR2 is FQGNSA. For this clone: The antigen this receptor binds is unknown. The record has no base qualities; no much larger clone is one base away. The sample has other DNA sequences that encode this CDR3 too.

Participants in the prospective study were aged 18 to 89 years, lived in under 30 United States geographic areas, and enrolled through a virtual design. To assign participants to cohorts, the prospective study relied on clinical history that participants themselves reported in a screening survey and a study questionnaire. Recovered participants in ImmuneRACE Cohort 3 were defined as having two consecutive negative NP/OP PCR tests, clearance from a healthcare professional, or resolution of symptoms. In the prospective study, whole blood, serum and a nasopharyngeal or oropharyngeal swab were collected from each participant by mobile phlebotomists. Additional blood draws and questionnaires over an approximately 2-month period could optionally be provided by prospective study participants. Blood samples from the prospective study were shipped frozen or at room temperature prior to DNA extraction. TCRbeta CDR3 regions were amplified from genomic DNA using the immunoSEQ Assay, a bias-controlled multiplex PCR. Concerning the study's data processing: Nucleated cell counts per sample were estimated from amplification of reference gene primers within the assay. To quantify the absolute abundance of each unique TCRbeta CDR3 rearrangement, sequence reads were collapsed and filtered. For each sample, productive Simpson clonality was calculated as the square root of Simpson's diversity index over productive rearrangements. Drawn from immuneACCESS, this table holds only the in-frame rearrangements with V and J called that TCRdb kept. Clones are partly lost; checked studies trace under half to an unresolved V gene and leave the rest unexplained. V and J calls and clone size are copied from that table; D and trimming were computed from the DNA. This sample comprises hundreds of thousands of clones, around 90% of them detected only once. Of the sample, about 1.5% is held by the ten largest clones.

The rearrangement joined TRBV7-2 to TRBJ2-7; 8 bases in the middle match TRBD2. The sequenced sample was PBMCs or T cells enriched from blood (not recorded which). The sequence derives from a woman aged 45 to 65 who had recovered from COVID-19. The CDR3 protein: CASSLSGSYEQYF. The sequenced DNA: TGTGCCAGCAGCTTAAGCGGGAGTTACGAGCAGTACTTC. With all but the CDR3 taken from the reference TRBV7-2 and TRBJ2-7 genes, the full variable domain is: GAGVSQSPSNKVTEKGKDVELRCDPISGHTALYWYRQSLGQGLEFLIYFQGNSAPDKSGLPSDRFSAERTGGSVSTLTIQRTQQEDSAVYLCASSLSGSYEQYFGPGTRLTVT.